The rows below give T cell receptor beta chains drawn from one sample of a study of T cell responses to AZD1222 COVID-19 vaccine. Produced via immunoSEQ multiplex PCR; TCRdb's table is partial and in-frame only. Among roughly 140,000 clones, 80% to 90% were seen once, and the ten largest hold 8% to 10%. Sequences were derived from peripheral blood, sampled 28 days after the second AZD1222 dose. These receptors all come from an adult who received the AZD1222 COVID-19 vaccine. The CDR3 runs from the conserved cysteine through the conserved F or W. The order of the fields is D gene, J gene, clone size, V gene, CDR3 DNA, CDR3 protein. A D gene is named only where the DNA matches it firmly. A row's size may be missing; if present it is once, few, many or a size class.

d_call: .; j_call: TRBJ1-5; clone_size: .; v_call: TRBV19; cdr3_nt: TGTGCCAGTACCACCGGGCCGAGTAATCAGCCCCAGCATTTT; cdr3_aa: CASTTGPSNQPQHF
d_call: TRBD2; j_call: TRBJ2-7; clone_size: .; v_call: TRBV19; cdr3_nt: TGTGCCAGTAGTTATAGGACTAGCGGGCCCTACGAGCAGTACTTC; cdr3_aa: CASSYRTSGPYEQYF
d_call: TRBD2; j_call: TRBJ2-1; clone_size: .; v_call: TRBV9; cdr3_nt: TGTGCCAGCAGCGGGGGACTAGCGGCGATATACAATGAGCAGTTCTTC; cdr3_aa: CASSGGLAAIYNEQFF
d_call: .; j_call: TRBJ2-5; clone_size: .; v_call: TRBV5-6; cdr3_nt: TGTGCCAGCAGCCAGCGGCCCCCGGGGGAGACCCAGTACTTC; cdr3_aa: CASSQRPPGETQYF
d_call: .; j_call: TRBJ1-5; clone_size: .; v_call: TRBV6-5; cdr3_nt: TGTGCCAGCAGTCACAGTGGTAGCAATCAGCCCCAGCATTTT; cdr3_aa: CASSHSGSNQPQHF
d_call: .; j_call: TRBJ2-3; clone_size: .; v_call: TRBV7-2; cdr3_nt: TGTGCCAGCAGCTTTACTGGGCCATATGGTTCGGATACGCAGTATTTT; cdr3_aa: CASSFTGPYGSDTQYF
d_call: .; j_call: TRBJ2-1; clone_size: few; v_call: TRBV19; cdr3_nt: TGTGCCAGCGCCGGAAGGGGGGCCGCCTACAATGAGCAGTTCTTC; cdr3_aa: CASAGRGAAYNEQFF
d_call: TRBD1; j_call: TRBJ1-2; clone_size: .; v_call: TRBV7-2; cdr3_nt: TGTGCCAGCAGCTTAGTTGGCAGGGGGCTAGGCTACACCTTC; cdr3_aa: CASSLVGRGLGYTF
d_call: .; j_call: TRBJ1-3; clone_size: .; v_call: TRBV9; cdr3_nt: TGTGCCAGCAGCAAGGACAGACCCTCTGGAAACACCATATATTTT; cdr3_aa: CASSKDRPSGNTIYF
d_call: .; j_call: TRBJ1-2; clone_size: .; v_call: TRBV5-4; cdr3_nt: TGTGCCAGCAGCTTGGAACGGAACTATGGCTACACCTTC; cdr3_aa: CASSLERNYGYTF
d_call: .; j_call: TRBJ1-2; clone_size: .; v_call: TRBV18; cdr3_nt: TGTGCCAGCTCACCACTTCCCTCCTCGGGATATAACTATGGCTACACCTTC; cdr3_aa: CASSPLPSSGYNYGYTF
d_call: .; j_call: TRBJ2-7; clone_size: .; v_call: TRBV5-4; cdr3_nt: TGTGCCAGCAGCGACCCCAGGAGTAAGCAGTACTTC; cdr3_aa: CASSDPRSKQYF
d_call: TRBD1; j_call: TRBJ2-2; clone_size: .; v_call: TRBV24-1; cdr3_nt: TGTGCCACCAGTGACCTGAGAGGGACAGGTTACACCGGGGAGCTGTTTTTT; cdr3_aa: CATSDLRGTGYTGELFF
d_call: TRBD1; j_call: TRBJ1-2; clone_size: .; v_call: TRBV5-4; cdr3_nt: TGTGCCAGCACCCTGGACAGGGACGCTAACTATGGCTACACCTTC; cdr3_aa: CASTLDRDANYGYTF
d_call: TRBD1; j_call: TRBJ1-1; clone_size: .; v_call: TRBV7-2; cdr3_nt: TGTGCCAGCAGGCCGACAGGGGCCCTGTTTGAAGCTTTCTTT; cdr3_aa: CASRPTGALFEAFF
d_call: TRBD2; j_call: TRBJ2-2; clone_size: .; v_call: TRBV11-2; cdr3_nt: TGTGCCAGCAGCTCACGGACTAGCGGGACGAACACCGGGGAGCTGTTTTTT; cdr3_aa: CASSSRTSGTNTGELFF
d_call: .; j_call: TRBJ1-2; clone_size: .; v_call: TRBV28; cdr3_nt: TGTGCCAGCAGTTTATGGATGGACAGCTATGGCTACACCTTC; cdr3_aa: CASSLWMDSYGYTF
d_call: TRBD2; j_call: TRBJ2-1; clone_size: .; v_call: TRBV7-2; cdr3_nt: TGTGCCAGCAGCCTGGGACTATCTAGAAATGAGCAGTTCTTC; cdr3_aa: CASSLGLSRNEQFF
d_call: TRBD2; j_call: TRBJ2-7; clone_size: .; v_call: TRBV10-3; cdr3_nt: TGTGCACGGCTTGCGGGGGGGCTCTCCTACGAGCAGTACTTC; cdr3_aa: CARLAGGLSYEQYF
d_call: TRBD1; j_call: TRBJ2-1; clone_size: .; v_call: TRBV4-2; cdr3_nt: TGTGCCAGCAGCCAGGACAGGGGAGGCGCCTACAATGAGCAGTTCTTC; cdr3_aa: CASSQDRGGAYNEQFF
d_call: TRBD1; j_call: TRBJ2-3; clone_size: once; v_call: TRBV9; cdr3_nt: TGTGCCAGCAGCCCAGGACAGGCCGACACAGATACGCAGTATTTT; cdr3_aa: CASSPGQADTDTQYF
d_call: TRBD2; j_call: TRBJ2-2; clone_size: .; v_call: TRBV9; cdr3_nt: TGTGCCAGCAGCTTCAGCGGGATCGACACCGGGGAGCTGTTTTTT; cdr3_aa: CASSFSGIDTGELFF